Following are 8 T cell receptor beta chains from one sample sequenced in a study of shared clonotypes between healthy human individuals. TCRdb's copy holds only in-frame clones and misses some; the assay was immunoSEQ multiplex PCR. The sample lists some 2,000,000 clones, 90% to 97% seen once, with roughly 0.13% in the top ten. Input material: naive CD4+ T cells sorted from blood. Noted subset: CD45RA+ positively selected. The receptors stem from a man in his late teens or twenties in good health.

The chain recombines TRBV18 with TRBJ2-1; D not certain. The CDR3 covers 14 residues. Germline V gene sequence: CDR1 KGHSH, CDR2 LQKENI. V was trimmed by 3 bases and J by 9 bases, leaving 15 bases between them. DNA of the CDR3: TGTGCCAGCTCACCCTATAGGGATAACGCTGAGCAGTTCTTC. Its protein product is CASSPYRDNAEQFF.

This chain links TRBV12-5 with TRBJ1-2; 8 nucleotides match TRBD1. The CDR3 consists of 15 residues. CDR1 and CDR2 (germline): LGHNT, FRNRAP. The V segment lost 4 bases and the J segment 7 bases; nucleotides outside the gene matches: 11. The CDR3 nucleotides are TGTGCTAGTGGTTCCAGGGACAGGTCGTTGGGTGGCTACACCTTC. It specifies CASGSRDRSLGGYTF.

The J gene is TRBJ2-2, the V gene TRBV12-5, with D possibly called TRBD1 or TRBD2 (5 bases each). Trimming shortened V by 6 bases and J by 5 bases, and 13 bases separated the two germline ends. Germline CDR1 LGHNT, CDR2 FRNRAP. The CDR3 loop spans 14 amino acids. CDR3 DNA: TGTGCTAGTGGCCCGGGTGAGGGGACCGGGGAGCTGTTTTTT. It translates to CASGPGEGTGELFF.

The CDR3 is CASTTGQGLGYTF. The CDR3 nucleotides read TGTGCCAGCACGACAGGACAGGGACTTGGCTACACCTTC. This rearrangement joins TRBV2 to TRBJ1-2; 8 bases map to TRBD1. The germline V gene has CDR1 SNHLY and CDR2 FYNNEI. V shed 7 bases and J 7 bases; nucleotides not matched to a gene: 8. The CDR3 sequence is 13 residues long.

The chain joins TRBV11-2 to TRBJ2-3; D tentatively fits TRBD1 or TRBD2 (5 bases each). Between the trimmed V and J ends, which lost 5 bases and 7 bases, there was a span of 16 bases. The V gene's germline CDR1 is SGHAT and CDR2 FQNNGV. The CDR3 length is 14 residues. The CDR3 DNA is TGTGCCAGCAGCATCGGCGAGGGGTTAAATACGCAGTATTTT. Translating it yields CASSIGEGLNTQYF. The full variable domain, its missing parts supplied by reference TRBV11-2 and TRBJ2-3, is EAGVAQSPRYKIIEKRQSVAFWCNPISGHATLYWYQQILGQGPKLLIQFQNNGVVDDSQLPKDRFSAERLKGVDSTLKIQPAKLEDSAVYLCASSIGEGLNTQYFGPGTRLTVL.

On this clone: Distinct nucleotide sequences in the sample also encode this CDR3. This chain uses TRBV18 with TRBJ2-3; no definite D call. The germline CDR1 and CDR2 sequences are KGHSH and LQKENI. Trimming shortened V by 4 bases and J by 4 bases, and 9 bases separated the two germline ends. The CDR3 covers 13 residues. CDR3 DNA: TGTGCCAGCTCACAGGACCAGGCAGATACGCAGTATTTT. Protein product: CASSQDQADTQYF.

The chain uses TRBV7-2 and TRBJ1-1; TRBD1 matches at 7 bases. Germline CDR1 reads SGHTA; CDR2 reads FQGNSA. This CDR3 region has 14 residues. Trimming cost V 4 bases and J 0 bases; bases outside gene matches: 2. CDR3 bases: TGTGCCAGCAGCTCAGGACAGGTGAACACTGAAGCTTTCTTT. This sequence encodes CASSSGQVNTEAFF.

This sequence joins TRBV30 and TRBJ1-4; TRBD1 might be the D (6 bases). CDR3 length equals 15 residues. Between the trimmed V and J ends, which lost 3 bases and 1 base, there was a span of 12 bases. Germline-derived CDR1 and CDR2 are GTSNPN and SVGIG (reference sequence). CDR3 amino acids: CAWSGGVGTNEKLFF. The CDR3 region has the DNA TGTGCCTGGAGCGGGGGCGTTGGAACTAATGAAAAACTGTTTTTT.